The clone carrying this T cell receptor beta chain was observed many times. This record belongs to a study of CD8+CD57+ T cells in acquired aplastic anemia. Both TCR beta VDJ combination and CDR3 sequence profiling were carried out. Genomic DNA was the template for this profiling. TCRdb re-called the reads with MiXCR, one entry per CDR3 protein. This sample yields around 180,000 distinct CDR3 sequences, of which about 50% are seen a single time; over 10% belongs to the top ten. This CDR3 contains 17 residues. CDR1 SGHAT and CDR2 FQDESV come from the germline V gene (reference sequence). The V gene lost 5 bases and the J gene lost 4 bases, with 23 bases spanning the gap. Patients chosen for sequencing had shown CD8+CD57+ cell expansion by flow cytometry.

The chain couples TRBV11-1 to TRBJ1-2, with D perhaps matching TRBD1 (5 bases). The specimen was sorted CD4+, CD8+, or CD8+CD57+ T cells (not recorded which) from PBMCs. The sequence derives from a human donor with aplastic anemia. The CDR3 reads CASSPTTKGLSSYGYTF. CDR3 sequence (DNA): TGTGCCAGCAGCCCAACGACGAAGGGGTTGAGTAGCTATGGCTACACCTTC.